The source of this TCR beta chain is a study of beta chain features in type 1 diabetes. Study results and caveats: Within each of all four CD4+ subsets, Type 1 diabetes patients had TCRB CDR3s that were moderately but significantly shorter.

Expressed TCRB transcripts were sequenced, since all the RNA that had been isolated was reverse transcribed. The assay was immunoSEQ multiplex PCR, and TCRdb's table has in-frame clones only and misses some. The data show about 340,000 clones, about 13% seen once. Note on this clone: Its specificity is not known.

Germline V gene sequence: CDR1 MGHDK, CDR2 SYGVNS. Trimming stripped 4 bases from V and 1 base from J, with 5 bases between. The CDR3 contains 13 residues. This chain connects TRBV25-1 to TRBJ2-1; D is ambiguous. This receptor was identified in a woman between 18 and 29 years old with type 1 diabetes. Input material: naive CD4+ T cells from blood. DNA for the CDR3: TGTGCCAGCAGTGCTAGGTCCTACAATGAGCAGTTCTTC. This codes for CASSARSYNEQFF. Together with reference TRBV25-1 and TRBJ2-1, the CDR3 gives the full variable domain: EADIYQTPRYLVIGTGKKITLECSQTMGHDKMYWYQQDPGMELHLIHYSYGVNSTEKGDLSSESTVSRIRTEHFPLTLESARPSHTSQYLCASSARSYNEQFFGPGTRLTVL.